This T cell receptor beta chain was profiled in a study of blood T cell repertoires in COVID-19. Study-level background: Both acute and convalescent COVID-19 samples were obtained from the United States, Italy and Spain. T cells, B-cell-depleted T cells, or PBMCs provided the cDNA or gDNA that served as material.

Original processing methods: Reference gene primer amplification gave estimated nucleated cell counts. The assay was immunoSEQ multiplex PCR, and TCRdb's table has in-frame clones only and misses some. For V, J and clone size, that table is used; D and trimming come from the DNA. The sample contains 130,000 or so clones, just under 90% of which appear only once. The CDR3 spans 15 residues. The germline gives CDR1 SGHDN, CDR2 FVKESK. V was pared by 2 bases and J by 6 bases, with 7 bases of the junction left unmatched. The chain uses TRBV14 and TRBJ1-2, with TRBD1 matching over 9 bases. Material: peripheral blood. This receptor was taken from a woman aged 50 to 60 with acute or convalescent COVID-19. The DNA of the CDR3 is TGTGCCAGCAGCCAACTTGACAGGGGGAGTGATGGCTACACCTTC. Translating gives CASSQLDRGSDGYTF.